This note documents a single TCR beta chain sequence. Its specificity is not known. The source of the sample is a study of cytomegalovirus exposure and HLA in healthy donors. Findings of the study overall: Rare TCR sequences predominated, though certain public TCRs were found in many donors. Roughly uniform depth of sequencing across donors was assumed in presence/absence analyses.

Amplification used 60 Vbeta primers and 13 Jbeta primers. TCRdb's copy holds only in-frame clones and misses some; the assay was immunoSEQ multiplex PCR. This sample has around 110,000 clones; 65% to 75% occur once, and the top ten carry about 2.5%. Trimming removed 0 bases from V and 4 bases from J; junction bases left unmatched: 4. The CDR3 contains 15 residues. Germline lookup yields CDR1 SGHRS and CDR2 YFSETQ. Specimen: PBMCs. The chain is built from TRBV5-1 and TRBJ2-4, with 7 nucleotides matching TRBD2. The receptor's source is a female donor in good health and CMV-seronegative. The CDR3 DNA reads TGCGCCAGCAGCTTGGGGAGGGAGGGGAAAAACATTCAGTACTTC. It specifies CASSLGREGKNIQYF.